Following are 18 T cell receptor beta chains from one sample sequenced in a study of T cells in Graves' hyperthyroidism and ophthalmopathy. The CDR3 regions of TCR beta were amplified from RNA transcripts. The HTBI primer set drove a first-round RT-PCR of the TCR CDR3. MiXCR, applied by TCRdb to the multiplex PCR reads, yields one record per CDR3 protein. This table holds about 500,000 distinct CDR3 sequences, 35% to 50% found once. The sample was peripheral blood or thyroid tissue (not recorded which). The receptors were sampled from an adult woman with Graves' disease, either hyperthyroidism or ophthalmopathy (not recorded which).

In its sample, this clonotype was seen many times. The rearrangement joins TRBV15 to TRBJ1-2; D is unclear. The CDR3 loop spans 14 amino acids. V was cut by 0 bases and J by 8 bases, with 13 bases left in between. Germline lookup yields CDR1 LNHNV and CDR2 YYDKDF (reference sequence). The CDR3 coding sequence is TGTGCCACCAGCAGAGACAAGGGTACGGAGGGCTACACCTTC. This encodes CATSRDKGTEGYTF.

This clonotype was picked up many times. The chain links TRBV7-6 to TRBJ1-1; 10 bases map to TRBD1. V lost 4 bases to trimming and J lost 8 bases; unmatched junction nucleotides: 4. Germline assignment: CDR1 SGHVS and CDR2 FNYEAQ. The CDR3 consists of 13 residues. As DNA, the CDR3 is TGTGCCAGCAGCTCAGGGACAGGGGCCGAAGCTTTCTTT. Translated, it gives CASSSGTGAEAFF.

The CDR3 sequence: CSARGGKTQYF. CDR3 nucleotides: TGCAGTGCTAGGGGGGGTAAGACCCAGTACTTC. V gene TRBV20-1 combines with J gene TRBJ2-5, with D possibly matching TRBD2 (6 bases). CDR3 length: 11 residues. V lost 3 bases and J 6 bases, leaving 8 bases between the germline ends. CDR1 DFQATT and CDR2 SNEGSKA come from the germline V gene (reference sequence).

This clonotype occurred many times. V and J are TRBV5-4 and TRBJ1-4; 10 bases match TRBD1. The CDR3 runs to 17 residues. J was trimmed by 7 bases and V by 5 bases; bases with no gene match: 14. Germline loops: CDR1 SGHNT, CDR2 YYREEE (reference sequence). The chain's CDR3 is CASSRQGARRGGEKLFF. CDR3 coding DNA: TGTGCCAGCAGTCGACAGGGGGCGCGAAGGGGAGGTGAAAAACTGTTTTTT.

The genes are TRBV12-5 and TRBJ2-3, with D tentatively TRBD1 (6 bases). The V end was cut by 0 bases, the J end by 0 bases, with 7 bases between. Per the germline V gene, CDR1 is LGHNT and CDR2 is FRNRAP. The CDR3 extends over 15 amino acids. CDR3 DNA sequence: TGTGCTAGTGGTTTGGTGAGGGGGAGCACAGATACGCAGTATTTT. This encodes CASGLVRGSTDTQYF.

This clonotype has just one count. V gene TRBV7-2 combines with J gene TRBJ2-5, with no clear D. V was trimmed by 3 bases and J by 6 bases, leaving 5 bases between them. The CDR3 has 11 amino acids. Germline-derived CDR1 and CDR2 are SGHTA and FQGNSA. The CDR3 sequence: CASSFEKTQYF. In DNA, the CDR3 is TGTGCCAGCAGCTTTGAAAAGACCCAGTACTTC.

This clonotype was counted many times. The J gene is TRBJ1-5, the V gene TRBV14, with a tentative D call TRBD1 (5 bases). The ends were cut back, 10 bases at V and 7 bases at J, with 23 bases in the middle. CDR3 size: 15 residues. The germline V gene has CDR1 SGHDN and CDR2 FVKESK. The CDR3 bases are TGTGCCATCCCTTCTAATCAGGGAAGAGCCCAGCCCCAGCATTTT. It translates to CAIPSNQGRAQPQHF.

This clonotype showed up many times. This chain links TRBV10-2 with TRBJ1-1; D is perhaps TRBD1 (5 bases). Between the trimmed V and J ends, which lost 3 bases and 4 bases, there was a span of 12 bases. There are 14 residues in the CDR3. CDR1 is WSHSY and CDR2 is SAAADI in the germline V gene. In DNA, the CDR3 is TGCGCCAGCAGTGAAGCCGGGGGGGGCACTGAAGCTTTCTTT. Protein: CASSEAGGGTEAFF.

This chain uses TRBV25-1 with TRBJ1-5, with D perhaps matching TRBD1 (6 bases). This CDR3 is 15 amino acids long. V lost 4 bases and J 3 bases, leaving 13 bases between the germline ends. Germline CDR1 MGHDK, CDR2 SYGVNS. CDR3 loop: CASSGTGGPNQPQHF. The CDR3 DNA reads TGTGCCAGCAGTGGGACGGGGGGCCCCAATCAGCCCCAGCATTTT. Complete variable domain (other parts from reference TRBV25-1 and TRBJ1-5): EADIYQTPRYLVIGTGKKITLECSQTMGHDKMYWYQQDPGMELHLIHYSYGVNSTEKGDLSSESTVSRIRTEHFPLTLESARPSHTSQYLCASSGTGGPNQPQHFGDGTRLSIL.

The chain is built from TRBV19 and TRBJ2-2; 8 bases match TRBD2. CDR1 and CDR2 from the germline V gene are LNHDA and SQIVND (reference sequence). The CDR3 runs to 15 residues. With 9 bases clipped from V and 6 bases from J, the junction kept 12 bases outside the gene matches. The DNA of the CDR3 is TGTGCCAGCAGCCCACGAGCGGGAGCCCCCGGGGAGCTGTTTTTT. It is translated as CASSPRAGAPGELFF.

The rearrangement uses TRBV7-9 and TRBJ1-2, with D perhaps TRBD1 (6 bases). The CDR3 is 15 amino acids. The V gene lost 1 base and the J gene lost 6 bases, with 15 bases spanning the gap. Germline V gene sequence: CDR1 SEHNR, CDR2 FQNEAQ (reference sequence). CDR3 coding DNA: TGTGCCAGCAGCTTAGTTCCGGGGGCGGGCCATGGCTACACCTTC. This codes for CASSLVPGAGHGYTF.

This clonotype was seen repeatedly, ten times or more. J is TRBJ1-5 and V is TRBV4-2, with TRBD1 matching 9 bases. Germline assignment: CDR1 LGHNA and CDR2 YNFKEQ. The CDR3 is made up of 16 amino acids. After removal of 0 bases from V and 4 bases from J, the junction contained 4 bases not matched to a gene. CDR3 DNA: TGTGCCAGCAGCCAAGAGGGACAGGGCTTAAATCAGCCCCAGCATTTT. Its translation: CASSQEGQGLNQPQHF.

The V call is TRBV24-1, the J call TRBJ2-1; 14 nucleotides line up with TRBD2. Trimming cost V 7 bases and J 10 bases; bases outside gene matches: 14. The CDR3 covers 17 residues. Per germline, CDR1 KGHDR and CDR2 SFDVKD. This CDR3 is CATSKTVTSGRADEQFF. In nucleotides, the CDR3 is TGTGCCACCAGCAAAACCGTGACTAGCGGGAGGGCCGACGAGCAGTTCTTC.

This chain connects TRBV7-9 to TRBJ2-1, with 7 bases aligning to TRBD2. J lost 3 bases, V lost 6 bases, and 2 bases had no gene match. This CDR3 is 13 amino acids long. Per the germline V gene, CDR1 is SEHNR and CDR2 is FQNEAQ (reference sequence). The CDR3 sequence: CASRREHYNEQFF. Written as DNA, the CDR3 is TGTGCCAGCAGGCGGGAGCACTACAATGAGCAGTTCTTC.

V usage is TRBV20-1 and J usage is TRBJ2-7; D gene ambiguous. V was pared by 6 bases and J by 4 bases, with 13 bases between. CDR1 and CDR2 from the germline V gene are DFQATT and SNEGSKA (reference sequence). The CDR3 contains 12 residues. The CDR3 protein is CSATAGIYEQYF. The CDR3 coding sequence is TGCAGTGCGACGGCTGGGATTTACGAGCAGTACTTC.

There are a few counts of this clonotype. The V call is TRBV6-5, the J call TRBJ1-2; D may be TRBD1 (5 bases). Trimming took off 6 bases at V and 3 bases at J, with 17 bases between the two ends. The germline V gene has CDR1 MNHEY and CDR2 SVGAGI. The CDR3 sequence is 15 residues long. CDR3 nucleotides: TGTGCCAGCAGCGCGACCCCCGGCAGGGACTATGGCTACACCTTC. Its translation is CASSATPGRDYGYTF.

This rearrangement joins TRBV2 to TRBJ2-2; tentatively, D is TRBD1 (5 bases). The CDR3 extends over 16 amino acids. Trimming shortened V by 5 bases and J by 0 bases, and 13 bases separated the two germline ends. Germline assignment: CDR1 SNHLY and CDR2 FYNNEI. The CDR3 loop reads CASSTGRSANTGELFF. The CDR3 DNA follows: TGTGCCAGCAGTACAGGACGGAGCGCGAACACCGGGGAGCTGTTTTTT.

This clonotype came up many times. The J gene is TRBJ2-2, the V gene TRBV7-9; D possibly corresponds to TRBD2 (5 bases). Germline CDR1 and CDR2: SEHNR and FQNEAQ (reference sequence). Trimming took off 5 bases at V and 7 bases at J, with 8 bases between the two ends. CDR3 length equals 12 residues. CDR3 coding DNA: TGTGCCAGCAGCCAAGGAGGCGGGGAGCTGTTTTTT. This sequence encodes CASSQGGGELFF.